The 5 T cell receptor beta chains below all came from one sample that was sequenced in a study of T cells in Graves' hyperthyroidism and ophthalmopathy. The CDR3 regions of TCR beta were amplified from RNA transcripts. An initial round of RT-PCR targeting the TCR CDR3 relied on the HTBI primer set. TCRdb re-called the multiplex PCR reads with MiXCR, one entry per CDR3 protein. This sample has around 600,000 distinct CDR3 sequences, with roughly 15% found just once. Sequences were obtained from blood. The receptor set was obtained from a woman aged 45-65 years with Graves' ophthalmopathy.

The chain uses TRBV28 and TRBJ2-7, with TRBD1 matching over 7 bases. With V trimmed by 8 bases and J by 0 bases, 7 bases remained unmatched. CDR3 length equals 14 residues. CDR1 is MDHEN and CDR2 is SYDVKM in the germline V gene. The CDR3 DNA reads TGTGCCAGCCAGTTTAAGGGGGCCTCCTACGAGCAGTACTTC. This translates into CASQFKGASYEQYF.

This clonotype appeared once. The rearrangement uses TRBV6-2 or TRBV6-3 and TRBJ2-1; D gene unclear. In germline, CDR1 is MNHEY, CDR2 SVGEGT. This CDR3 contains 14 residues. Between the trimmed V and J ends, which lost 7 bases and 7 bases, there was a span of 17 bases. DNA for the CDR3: TGTGCCAGCACCCACGGAGCATCCGGGAATGAGCAGTTCTTC. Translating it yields CASTHGASGNEQFF.

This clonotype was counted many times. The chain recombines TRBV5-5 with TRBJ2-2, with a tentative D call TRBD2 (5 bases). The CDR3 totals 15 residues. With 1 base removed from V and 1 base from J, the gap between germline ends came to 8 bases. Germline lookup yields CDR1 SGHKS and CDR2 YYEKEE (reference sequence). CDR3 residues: CASSLLALNTGELFF. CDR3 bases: TGTGCCAGCAGCTTGCTAGCTCTGAACACCGGGGAGCTGTTTTTT.

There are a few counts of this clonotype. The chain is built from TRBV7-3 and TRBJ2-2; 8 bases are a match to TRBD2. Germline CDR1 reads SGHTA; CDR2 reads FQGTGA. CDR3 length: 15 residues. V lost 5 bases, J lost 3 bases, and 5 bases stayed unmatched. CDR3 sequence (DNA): TGTGCCAGCAGCGCCGGGACTAGTTACACCGGGGAGCTGTTTTTT. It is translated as CASSAGTSYTGELFF.

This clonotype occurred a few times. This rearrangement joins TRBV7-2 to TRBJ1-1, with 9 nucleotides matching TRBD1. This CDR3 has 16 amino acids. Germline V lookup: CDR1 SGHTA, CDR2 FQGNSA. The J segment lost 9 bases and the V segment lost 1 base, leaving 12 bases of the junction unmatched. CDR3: CASSLGLLRDRVKAFF. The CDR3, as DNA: TGTGCCAGCAGCTTAGGCCTACTCCGGGACAGGGTTAAAGCTTTCTTT.